A selection of T cell receptor beta chains follows, all from one sample in a study of blood T cell repertoires in COVID-19. Profiled with immunoSEQ multiplex PCR; TCRdb holds only in-frame clones, not every one. The table has a few hundred thousand clones, 80% to 90% seen once. The sample was PBMCs or T cells enriched from blood (not recorded which). These receptors were taken from a woman aged 45-59 years who had been exposed to COVID-19. The CDR3 runs from the conserved cysteine through the conserved F or W. D genes are given only for firm matches. The size entry is marked missing in some rows and otherwise reads once, few, many or a size class.

j_gene,d_gene,abundance,v_gene,CDR3aa,CDR3nt
TRBJ2-7,TRBD1,-,TRBV27,CASSPDRGYGEQYF,TGTGCCAGCAGTCCCGACAGGGGGTACGGCGAGCAGTACTTC
TRBJ1-4,-,few,TRBV18,CASSPEVTTNEKLFF,TGTGCCAGCTCACCGGAGGTCACAACTAATGAAAAACTGTTTTTT
TRBJ1-3,-,-,TRBV19,CASKGARMGGAVGGNTIYF,TGTGCCAGTAAAGGGGCCCGGATGGGAGGGGCCGTCGGAGGAAACACCATATATTTT
TRBJ2-2,TRBD1,-,TRBV7-9,CASSPPTGYNTGELFF,TGTGCCAGCAGCCCCCCGACAGGGTACAACACCGGGGAGCTGTTTTTT
TRBJ1-2,TRBD1,-,TRBV11-2,CASSPGTGPRDYGYTF,TGTGCCAGCAGCCCCGGGACAGGCCCTCGTGACTATGGCTACACCTTC
TRBJ2-1,TRBD1,-,TRBV29-1,CSVEFTGGNEQFF,TGCAGCGTTGAATTCACAGGGGGCAATGAGCAGTTCTTC
TRBJ1-5,-,-,TRBV10-2,CASSDYNQPQHF,TGCGCCAGCAGTGATTATAATCAGCCCCAGCATTTT
TRBJ1-2,TRBD1,-,TRBV10-2,CASGTGDPMGGYTF,TGCGCCAGCGGTACAGGGGACCCCATGGGGGGCTACACCTTC
TRBJ2-7,-,few,TRBV2,CASRYLQQVYEQYF,TGTGCCAGCCGCTACCTACAGCAGGTCTACGAGCAGTACTTC
TRBJ1-1,-,-,TRBV29-1,CSVGKLAGTEAFF,TGCAGCGTTGGAAAGCTAGCGGGCACTGAAGCTTTCTTT
TRBJ1-5,-,-,TRBV3-1/TRBV3-2,CASSRVLINQPQHF,TGTGCCAGCAGCCGTGTCCTTATTAATCAGCCCCAGCATTTT
TRBJ1-1,-,-,TRBV30,CAWKLNTEAFF,TGTGCCTGGAAGCTGAACACTGAAGCTTTCTTT
TRBJ2-1,-,-,TRBV27,CASSRDSNYNEQFF,TGTGCCAGCAGTCGGGACTCCAACTACAATGAGCAGTTCTTC
TRBJ1-2,TRBD1,-,TRBV6-5,CASGNRGQGGYTF,TGTGCCAGCGGGAACAGGGGGCAGGGTGGCTACACCTTC
TRBJ2-7,-,-,TRBV15,CATSSGGPSYEQYF,TGTGCCACCAGCAGCGGGGGTCCCTCCTACGAGCAGTACTTC
TRBJ2-5,TRBD1,-,TRBV5-1,CASSSDRGQETQYF,TGCGCCAGCAGCTCAGACAGGGGGCAAGAGACCCAGTACTTC
TRBJ1-1,-,-,TRBV6-6,CASSYRLERAEAFF,TGTGCCAGCAGTTACCGGCTAGAGAGGGCTGAAGCTTTCTTT
TRBJ1-2,TRBD1,-,TRBV7-9,CASSLGTGKGNYGYTF,TGTGCCAGCAGCTTGGGGACAGGGAAGGGTAACTATGGCTACACCTTC
TRBJ1-2,-,few,TRBV9,CASSVDVRANYGYTF,TGTGCCAGCAGCGTAGACGTAAGAGCTAACTATGGCTACACCTTC
TRBJ1-1,-,-,TRBV5-4,CASSRQENTEAFF,TGTGCCAGCAGCCGACAGGAGAACACTGAAGCTTTCTTT
TRBJ2-1,-,-,TRBV28,CASSPSWFRGGSYNEQFF,TGTGCCAGCAGTCCGTCATGGTTTAGGGGGGGGTCCTACAATGAGCAGTTCTTC
TRBJ1-2,-,once,TRBV7-2,CASSLATWGEGYGYTF,TGTGCCAGCAGCTTAGCGACGTGGGGGGAGGGCTATGGCTACACCTTC
TRBJ2-5,-,-,TRBV7-9,CASSFGGWQETQYF,TGTGCCAGCAGCTTTGGAGGGTGGCAAGAGACCCAGTACTTC
TRBJ1-6,-,-,TRBV7-9,CASSRTEGDNSPLHF,TGTGCCAGCAGCCGGACCGAAGGGGATAATTCACCCCTCCACTTT
TRBJ1-2,TRBD1,-,TRBV6-5,CASSTGGANYGYTF,TGTGCCAGCAGCACAGGGGGCGCAAACTATGGCTACACCTTC
TRBJ2-3,-,-,TRBV5-1,CASSLAAAASDTQYF,TGCGCCAGCAGCTTGGCAGCAGCGGCCTCAGATACGCAGTATTTT
TRBJ1-1,TRBD1,-,TRBV5-4,CASSLTGGRPEAFF,TGTGCCAGCAGCCTCACAGGGGGCAGACCTGAAGCTTTCTTT
TRBJ1-2,-,-,TRBV5-5,CASSLVPGNYGYTF,TGTGCCAGCAGCTTGGTACCGGGAAACTATGGCTACACCTTC
TRBJ2-1,TRBD2,-,TRBV6-5,CASGPSGGRVNEQFF,TGTGCCAGCGGCCCTAGCGGGGGGCGTGTGAATGAGCAGTTCTTC
TRBJ1-2,TRBD1,-,TRBV18,CASSSLTGPTYGYTF,TGTGCCAGCTCATCCCTGACAGGGCCTACCTATGGCTACACCTTC
TRBJ1-1,-,-,TRBV12-3/TRBV12-4,CASADGRDTEAFF,TGTGCCAGCGCTGATGGGAGGGACACTGAAGCTTTCTTT
TRBJ1-1,TRBD1,-,TRBV12-3/TRBV12-4,CASTYSGTGKAFF,TGTGCCAGCACCTACAGCGGGACAGGTAAAGCTTTCTTT
TRBJ2-7,TRBD1,-,TRBV11-2,CASSSGQGSSYEQYF,TGTGCCAGCAGCTCAGGACAGGGGAGCTCCTACGAGCAGTACTTC
TRBJ2-2,TRBD1,-,TRBV4-3,CASSQDRGSTGELFF,TGCGCCAGCAGCCAAGACAGGGGGTCCACCGGGGAGCTGTTTTTT
TRBJ2-1,TRBD1,once,TRBV19,CASSMSHRGAHNEQFF,TGTGCCAGTAGTATGTCCCACAGGGGTGCCCACAATGAGCAGTTCTTC
TRBJ1-6,TRBD1,-,TRBV2,CASSYRGSESPLHF,TGTGCCAGCAGTTACAGGGGAAGTGAGTCACCCCTCCACTTT
TRBJ1-1,-,-,TRBV5-5,CASSFGGRRLTEAFF,TGTGCCAGCAGCTTTGGGGGGAGGAGGTTGACTGAAGCTTTCTTT
TRBJ1-1,-,-,TRBV5-1,CASSSGQMMTEAFF,TGCGCCAGCAGCTCGGGACAAATGATGACTGAAGCTTTCTTT
TRBJ1-6,-,-,TRBV6-5,CASIELSYNSPLHF,TGTGCCAGCATAGAGCTATCTTATAATTCACCCCTCCACTTT
TRBJ1-6,-,-,TRBV7-8,CASSLRRFGSPLHF,TGTGCCAGCAGCTTAAGACGGTTCGGGTCACCCCTCCACTTT
TRBJ1-3,-,-,TRBV27,CASSPLPTGNTIYF,TGTGCCAGCAGTCCCCTCCCTACTGGAAACACCATATATTTT
TRBJ1-4,-,-,TRBV7-9,CASSLGDRMGEELFF,TGTGCCAGCAGCTTAGGCGACAGGATGGGAGAGGAACTGTTTTTT
TRBJ1-1,-,-,TRBV2,CASSAWEQAFF,TGTGCCAGCAGTGCGTGGGAGCAAGCTTTCTTT
TRBJ2-7,-,-,TRBV28,CASSLWRGYEQYF,TGTGCCAGCAGTTTATGGCGGGGATACGAGCAGTACTTC
TRBJ1-1,TRBD1,-,TRBV5-1,CASSRGAGGIRNTEAFF,TGCGCCAGCAGCCGAGGGGCAGGGGGCATCCGGAACACTGAAGCTTTCTTT
TRBJ2-1,-,-,TRBV5-6,CASSDSVYNEQFF,TGTGCCAGCAGCGATAGTGTCTACAATGAGCAGTTCTTC
TRBJ1-3,-,-,TRBV2,CASTIGGILSGNTIYF,TGTGCCAGCACAATCGGGGGGATCCTTTCTGGAAACACCATATATTTT
TRBJ1-4,-,-,TRBV2,CASSDGGEEKLFF,TGTGCCAGCAGCGACGGGGGAGAGGAAAAACTGTTTTTT
TRBJ2-4,TRBD2,-,TRBV19,CASSSGLAGGGNIQYF,TGTGCCAGTAGTTCGGGACTAGCGGGGGGCGGAAACATTCAGTACTTC
TRBJ2-1,-,-,TRBV5-1,CASSLDVAGYNEQFF,TGCGCCAGCAGCTTGGACGTCGCGGGTTACAATGAGCAGTTCTTC
TRBJ2-3,-,-,TRBV24-1,CATRGSRGEADTQYF,TGTGCCACCAGGGGGTCCAGGGGAGAAGCAGATACGCAGTATTTT
TRBJ2-2,-,-,TRBV11-3,CASSSRGELFF,TGTGCCAGCAGCTCCAGGGGGGAGCTGTTTTTT
TRBJ1-3,TRBD1,once,TRBV5-1,CASSEGADGNTIYF,TGCGCCAGCAGCGAGGGGGCGGATGGAAACACCATATATTTT
TRBJ1-1,-,-,TRBV5-1,CASSLDPGMNTEAFF,TGCGCCAGCAGCTTGGATCCAGGGATGAACACTGAAGCTTTCTTT
TRBJ1-5,-,-,TRBV19,CASSGIGGFNQPQHF,TGTGCCAGTAGTGGAATAGGAGGGTTCAATCAGCCCCAGCATTTT
TRBJ1-1,TRBD1,-,TRBV9,CASSPRQGGNTEAFF,TGTGCCAGCAGCCCTCGACAGGGGGGGAACACTGAAGCTTTCTTT
TRBJ1-5,TRBD1,many,TRBV5-8,CASSVRDSPFQPQHF,TGTGCCAGCAGCGTCCGGGACAGTCCTTTTCAGCCCCAGCATTTT
TRBJ1-6,-,-,TRBV7-3,CASSPTGNSPLHF,TGTGCCAGCAGCCCAACGGGGAATTCACCCCTCCACTTT
TRBJ1-1,-,once,TRBV9,CASSPVRGSKDEAFF,TGTGCCAGCAGCCCAGTCCGGGGGTCGAAAGATGAAGCTTTCTTT